Sequencing of this T cell receptor beta chain was carried out in a study of OX40 agonist ivuxolimab in advanced cancers. Overall study context: Patients received ivuxolimab, an intravenous treatment, every 2 weeks at 0.01 to 10 mg/kg.

The CDR3 spans 13 residues. Looked up from germline, CDR1 is MNHEY and CDR2 is SVGAGI. V dropped 2 bases and J dropped 5; count of bases not matched to a gene: 2. General study findings and limits: In the 0.1 to 3.0 mg/kg range, CD4+ and CD8+ blood T cells had expanded clonally by week 6.

Notes on this clone: The target antigen is unknown.

Libraries were prepared by immunoSEQ multiplex PCR; TCRdb keeps only in-frame clonotypes and omits some of them. The sample records more than 35,000 clones, about 80% being singletons. The study sampled blood at baseline, cycle 4 day 1, and cycle 7 day 1. The chain recombines TRBV6-5 with TRBJ2-5; 7 nucleotides match TRBD2. The input for sequencing was CD4+ or CD8+ T cells sorted from blood, taken in a trial of the OX40 agonist ivuxolimab. The sequence derives from an adult with an advanced solid tumor such as melanoma, head and neck, liver or kidney cancer. The CDR3 here is CASSYGGVETQYF. CDR3 DNA: TGTGCCAGCAGTTACGGGGGGGTGGAGACCCAGTACTTC.